Listed below are T cell receptor beta chains from one sample, sequenced in a study of early T cells in non-severe SARS-CoV-2 infection. A single record per CDR3 protein comes from TCRdb applying MiXCR to the 5' RACE reads. The profile covers tens of thousands of distinct CDR3 sequences, with over 10% appearing a single time and about 4.4% taken by the ten largest. Sequencing was carried out using whole blood. The receptors shown here come from an adult who was a healthcare worker with PCR-confirmed SARS-CoV-2 infection or an uninfected control (not recorded which). Both conserved end residues are part of each CDR3. The D gene is left open where the match is weak. Only part of the rows carry a size: once, few, many, or a class if the clone is expanded.

TGTGCCAGCAGGGGGAATTCACCCCTCCACTTT	CASRGNSPLHF	-	TRBJ1-6	TRBV25-1	many
TGTGCCAGCAGCCCCCGGGCAGACAACACTGAAGCTTTCTTT	CASSPRADNTEAFF	-	TRBJ1-1	TRBV3-1	-
TGTGCCAGCAGTGAACAGGGTCGCGTCACCGGGGAGCTGTTTTTT	CASSEQGRVTGELFF	-	TRBJ2-2	TRBV2	-
TGTGCCAGCAGCCAAGAGACTAGCGGGCCGTCCTACAATGAGCAGTTCTTC	CASSQETSGPSYNEQFF	TRBD2	TRBJ2-1	TRBV3-1	many
TGTGCCAGCAGTTACGAAGGGTTTGGCGAGCAGTACTTC	CASSYEGFGEQYF	-	TRBJ2-7	TRBV6-5	-
TGCGCCAGCAGCCAACAATCGCCGACTAGCGGGGGGGCTGATACGCAGTATTTT	CASSQQSPTSGGADTQYF	TRBD2	TRBJ2-3	TRBV4-1	many
TGCGCCAGTCTAGCGGGGGGGCTCGAAGAGACCCAGTACTTC	CASLAGGLEETQYF	TRBD2	TRBJ2-5	TRBV10-2	-
TGTGCCAGCAGTTTATGGCAGGACGTAAACATTCAGTACTTC	CASSLWQDVNIQYF	-	TRBJ2-4	TRBV12-3/TRBV12-4	many
TGTGCCAGCAGTTCGCTCCGGGATCCATACTATGGCTACACCTTC	CASSSLRDPYYGYTF	-	TRBJ1-2	TRBV6-2/TRBV6-3	few
TGTGCCACAACCCGGGGGAGCACAGATACGCAGTATTTT	CATTRGSTDTQYF	-	TRBJ2-3	TRBV6-6	many
TGTGCCAGCAGAGATAGGGGGTTCTCCTACGAGCAGTACTTC	CASRDRGFSYEQYF	-	TRBJ2-7	TRBV6-5	many
TGTGCCAGCAGCTTAGCCGGGGGACCAGATACGCAGTATTTT	CASSLAGGPDTQYF	-	TRBJ2-3	TRBV11-2	many
TGTGCCAGCAGTGTCGGGACGGCTGGAAACACCATATATTTT	CASSVGTAGNTIYF	-	TRBJ1-3	TRBV6-1	few
TGTGCCAGCAGCTTAGATTGGGGCGTGGTCAACACTGAAGCTTTCTTT	CASSLDWGVVNTEAFF	-	TRBJ1-1	TRBV11-2	many
TGTGCCAGCAGCGTCGGACAGCCAAATGAAAAACTGTTTTTT	CASSVGQPNEKLFF	-	TRBJ1-4	TRBV7-2	-
TGTGCCAGCAGCCCAGGTTCGGGCCACGAGCAGTACTTC	CASSPGSGHEQYF	-	TRBJ2-7	TRBV7-6	few
TGTGCCATTTGGACAGGGGCCACTGAAGCTTTCTTT	CAIWTGATEAFF	TRBD1	TRBJ1-1	TRBV10-3	-
TGTGCCAGCAGTTCCGGGACAGGGGCCAAAGGCTACACCTTC	CASSSGTGAKGYTF	TRBD1	TRBJ1-2	TRBV12-3/TRBV12-4	many
TGTGCCAGCAGCTTAAGGCGCGGGGGGGCCACAGATACGCAGTATTTT	CASSLRRGGATDTQYF	TRBD2	TRBJ2-3	TRBV7-9	few
TGCAGCGTTGATTGGGGATTGGAAACCGGGGAGCTGTTTTTT	CSVDWGLETGELFF	-	TRBJ2-2	TRBV29-1	many
TGTGCCAGCTACACCGAGGGGGGCCCCACAGATACGCAGTATTTT	CASYTEGGPTDTQYF	-	TRBJ2-3	TRBV6-2/TRBV6-3	-
TGTGCCAGCAGCCCCCGCGGACTAGGCGAGCAGTACTTC	CASSPRGLGEQYF	TRBD2	TRBJ2-7	TRBV11-2	many
TGTGCCAGCAGCTTAGATTCTCTTTTCGGGACCTGGGACACTGAAGCTTTCTTT	CASSLDSLFGTWDTEAFF	-	TRBJ1-1	TRBV11-2	-
TGTGCCAGCATCCCGACAGGGGGTATGGGCAATCAGCCCCAGCATTTT	CASIPTGGMGNQPQHF	TRBD1	TRBJ1-5	TRBV6-1	many
TGTGCCAGCACCCCCTGGGGCGGGGGCTATGGCTACACCTTC	CASTPWGGGYGYTF	-	TRBJ1-2	TRBV12-3/TRBV12-4	-
TGCGCCAGCAGCTTGACATGGAGCTCCTACGAGCAGTACTTC	CASSLTWSSYEQYF	-	TRBJ2-7	TRBV5-1	-
TGCGCCAGCGCCGGGACTAGCATAACCGGGGAGCTGTTTTTT	CASAGTSITGELFF	TRBD2	TRBJ2-2	TRBV5-1	few
TGTGCCAGCAGCTCCGGGACAGTTCTTTTCTATGGCTACACCTTC	CASSSGTVLFYGYTF	TRBD1	TRBJ1-2	TRBV5-8	many
TGTGCTAGTACCGGACAACGCTCCTACAATGAGCAGTTCTTC	CASTGQRSYNEQFF	-	TRBJ2-1	TRBV12-5	many
TGTGCCAGCAGCCAAGAGAAGACAGGGCTACACGAGCAGTACTTC	CASSQEKTGLHEQYF	TRBD1	TRBJ2-7	TRBV4-2	many
TGTGCCAGCAGTTACGTCCGTGGGACTTTGAACACTGAAGTTTTCTTT	CASSYVRGTLNTEVFF	-	TRBJ1-1	TRBV6-2/TRBV6-3	few
TGTGCCAGCGGAGGAGATTATGGCTACACCTTC	CASGGDYGYTF	-	TRBJ1-2	TRBV2	few
TGCAGCGTTGAAGATCTGGCTAGCGGGGGGATCAACGAGCAGTACTTC	CSVEDLASGGINEQYF	TRBD2	TRBJ2-7	TRBV29-1	-
TGTGCCAGCAGCCCGCAGACGGGGGGCAAAAACATTCAGTACTTC	CASSPQTGGKNIQYF	TRBD2	TRBJ2-4	TRBV7-9	many
TGTGCCAGCAGCCTCAACCCAGACAATGAGCAGTTCTTC	CASSLNPDNEQFF	-	TRBJ2-1	TRBV9	-
TGTGCCAGCAGTTACGCCGTCGGCAGGGATAATTCACCCCTCCACTTT	CASSYAVGRDNSPLHF	-	TRBJ1-6	TRBV6-6	-
TGTGCCAGCAGCTTAGGGGACGTTCCACCCCAGCATTTT	CASSLGDVPPQHF	-	TRBJ1-5	TRBV7-9	many
TGTGCTAGTGGTTTGGTAGCGGGATCAAGGGGTAGCAATCAGCCCCAGCATTTT	CASGLVAGSRGSNQPQHF	-	TRBJ1-5	TRBV12-5	many
TGTGCCAGCAGCTTCGGGCGTAACACTGAAGCTTTCTTT	CASSFGRNTEAFF	-	TRBJ1-1	TRBV5-8	few
TGTGCCAGCAGCCCAGGACTCCACACCGGGGAGCTGTTTTTT	CASSPGLHTGELFF	-	TRBJ2-2	TRBV9	-
TGTGCCAGCAGCGGGACAGGGTACGGCTACGAGCAGTACTTC	CASSGTGYGYEQYF	TRBD1	TRBJ2-7	TRBV5-8	-
TGTGCCAGCAGCTTAAGGAGGATTGGGGCCAACGTCCTGACTTTC	CASSLRRIGANVLTF	-	TRBJ2-6	TRBV7-9	-
TGCGCCAGCAGCCAAGATCTTCGGAGCATCGGCCCCTACAATGAGCAGTTCTTC	CASSQDLRSIGPYNEQFF	-	TRBJ2-1	TRBV4-1	many